This TCR beta chain was found in a study of shared clonotypes between healthy human individuals (dated by TCRdb to 2018 to 2021). Turning to the overall study: A couple of women and a few men aged 18 to 49 years were included in the cohort. Per donor, three plates each were used for CD4 naive and CD4 memory, two for CD8 naive, and one for CD8 memory. To estimate repertoire size and how much clonotypes are shared between individuals, the study performed deep sequencing of blood TCR repertoires from five healthy adults. To increase sequencing depth and limit assay-specific biases, different laboratories used diverse techniques to prepare libraries and sequence TCR repertoires. Between about 0.85 and 8.9 billion PBMCs per donor were obtained by leukapheresis.

Concerning this clone: The target of this receptor is not known. No base-level quality is on record; no much larger clone is a single base apart.

Here is what the overall study found, with its caveats: Based on pairwise subsampling, the degree of clonotype sharing among donors was expected to be affected by sequencing depth. Only blood was sampled, and tissue TCR repertoires likely differ from those in blood. Estimated clonotype richness was generally larger for naive than for memory subsets. The small number of donors limited the genetic and exposure-history diversity represented. Incomplete sequencing was indicated by rarefaction of sorted-subset datasets, despite the large sequencing depth. When a few donors were compared, the shared fraction of clonotypes was about 5% for naive CD4, around 3.5% for naive CD8, 2% to 2.5% for memory CD4, and less than 0.45% for memory CD8. Clonotypes shared by all four sorted-subset donors showed higher generation probabilities than non-shared clonotypes.

Using the deep immunoSEQ assay, TCR CDR3 regions were amplified from genomic DNA by multiplex PCR. For each cell subset, the extracted genomic DNA was distributed evenly across all wells of several immunoSEQ 96-well plates, and each plate served as one replicate. For sorted subsets, 200 to 250 ng of genomic DNA, equivalent to 30,000 or so T cell genomes, went into each replicate PCR. Purified libraries were measured with a Qubit 3.0 fluorometer, size-checked on a Bioanalyzer 2100, and measured again with the KAPA Library Quantification kit. Every immunoSEQ 96-well plate was sequenced on a dedicated single-read 150-cycle Illumina NextSeq 550 flow cell. On the authors' methods: The immunoSEQ output contained only junctional sequences without quality scores, so filtering could not match that applied to full-length reads. Sequences were annotated with PyIR, a Python wrapper for IgBLAST v1.9, using IMGT germline references to assign V/J genes and CDR3. Reads were removed for weak V/J assignments (E-value above 1e-6), missing CDR3, stop codons, out-of-frame junctions, or ambiguous translated residues. A V3J clonotype was defined by an identical inferred V gene, J gene, and CDR3 amino acid sequence. To compute the percentage overlap between repertoires, the number of shared unique clonotypes was divided by the size of the smaller repertoire. Richness of each repertoire was evaluated using RTK rarefaction, the Chao1 estimator, and Recon v2.1 estimates of unobserved clonotypes. Generation probabilities were computed with OLGA for all TCRbeta clonotypes obtained by the gDNA method from a handful of donors. TCRdb carries this immuneACCESS record with in-frame sequences only. Its versions omit some clonotypes, under half of them owing to an unresolved V gene in the studies checked, with the rest unexplained. V and J calls and clone size are copied from that table; D and trimming were computed from the DNA. This sample is represented by around 980,000 clones; around three quarters of them were singletons. The ten largest clones represent 0.5% to 0.65% of the sample.

Healthy HIV-negative adults with no recently reported acute infections or vaccinations were included as donors. Only Caucasian adults living in Nashville, Tennessee, USA were represented among the donors. CD4+ T cells were enriched by magnetic negative selection, after which naive cells were positively selected on CD45RA and the negative fraction was taken as the memory subset. After blood collection by leukapheresis, PBMCs were isolated using Ficoll-Histopaque density gradient centrifugation and then cryopreserved in the vapor phase of liquid nitrogen. Analytical flow cytometry was used to check the purity and quantity of every magnetically sorted T cell population. Each sorted fraction had its genomic DNA isolated and then quantified by UV absorbance on a Nanodrop 2000c. The germline V gene gives CDR1 as SGDLS and CDR2 as YYNGEE. The junction carries 10 bases between V and J, which are trimmed by 3 bases and 0 bases respectively. From cysteine to phenylalanine, the CDR3 is 16 amino acids long. CDR3 DNA is the only sequence kept; it has 48 bases, read in frame from the first base.

The sequencing input was memory CD4+ T cells from PBMCs. The cell subset or site label for this specimen denotes: CD45RA-negative fraction. This chain joins TRBV9 to TRBJ2-6, and perhaps TRBD1 as D gene, on 5 matching bases. The clonotype was recovered from a man between 18 and 35 years old in good health. Some clones in this sample may be carry-over from other donors' samples. The nucleotide sequence reads TGTGCCAGCAGCGGATCAGGGTTCTCTGGGGCCAACGTCCTGACTTTC. Its amino acids are CASSGSGFSGANVLTF.